This T cell receptor (beta chain) was documented in a study of cytomegalovirus exposure and HLA in healthy donors. Study-level results: For TCR beta chains, V- and J-gene trimming was later linked to a missense DCLRE1C variant. In an earlier analysis, in some 500 donors, most V segments appeared productive either ~90% or ~30% of the time. What a later analysis reportedly showed was that an Asian-associated ancestry cluster had fewer N-insertions than the approximately 700-donor mean.

CDR3 size: 15 residues. The V gene's germline CDR1 is MDHEN and CDR2 SYDVKM. V shed 3 bases, J shed 4 bases, and the junction held 7 bases outside the gene matches. Researchers ran the PCR with 60 Vbeta and 13 Jbeta primers. Repertoires were generated with immunoSEQ multiplex PCR, while TCRdb's copy carries only in-frame clones and drops some. The data contain 120,000 to 150,000 clones, 70% to 75% of them singletons. Comments on this clone: What it binds is not known.

The sample was PBMCs. The chain employs TRBV28 and TRBJ2-7, with 9 bases lining up with TRBD1. This TCR was sampled from a woman in her 30s in good health and CMV-seronegative. The CDR3 bases are TGTGCCAGCAGTTTGCGGACAGGGGTAAATTACGAGCAGTACTTC. Translation gives CASSLRTGVNYEQYF.